This entry is about one TCR beta chain. Individuals aged roughly 18 to 90 years were recruited from about two dozen US areas. Cohort 3 recovered donors had two negative PCRs, clearance, or symptom resolution. TCRdb's copy holds only in-frame clones and misses some; the assay was immunoSEQ multiplex PCR. The table shows a few hundred thousand clones, with around 84% occurring only once. The CDR3 contains 16 residues. V lost 2 bases and J 3 bases, leaving 14 bases between the germline ends. The germline CDR1 and CDR2 sequences are SNHLY and FYNNEI. This sample was taken from a study of blood T cell repertoires in COVID-19. The overall study: In each case, the material was cDNA or gDNA derived from T cells, B-cell-depleted T cells, or PBMCs.

The genes are TRBV2 and TRBJ1-3; no clear D. The receptor was isolated from a woman under 30 who had recovered from COVID-19. Sample: PBMCs or T cells enriched from blood (not recorded which). CDR3 loop: CASSEYLQRGGNTIYF. CDR3 coding DNA: TGTGCCAGCAGTGAATACCTGCAACGGGGTGGAAACACCATATATTTT.